Listed here is a single TCR beta chain. Its binding antigen is unknown. Base qualities are not at hand, and no much larger clone is one base apart. These data originate in a study of blood T cell repertoires in COVID-19 (dated by TCRdb to between 2020 and 2021). Some background on the complete study: Samples from collaborators originated in the United States, Italy and Spain and spanned both the acute and convalescent phases of COVID-19. The prospective study material was composed of cDNA or gDNA derived from T cells, B-cell-depleted T cells, or PBMCs. The dataset comprised deeply sampled blood TCRbeta repertoires from subjects exposed to, actively infected with, or recovered from COVID-19. The repertoires were released in a freely available public database meant as a resource for research on the immune response to SARS-CoV-2. Samples came from the ongoing ImmuneRACE study (first 160 participants) plus 1,254 subjects from 6 global collaborators. A de-identified subject ID, COVID-19 status, age in years and sex were almost always included in the sample metadata. Where available, HLA class I and class II types were taken from metadata supplied by the sample provider and were not determined by assay-based typing.

Its CDR3 holds 14 amino acids, cysteine through phenylalanine. The entry retains the CDR3 DNA only, 42 bases that are in frame from base 1. Trimming takes 5 bases off V and 4 bases off J; junction bases not matched to a gene: 5. Based on the germline V gene, the CDR1 and CDR2 sequences are SGHVS and FQNEAQ. Overall study results and their limits: Clinical and demographic metadata were provided uncurated, with the amount varying by source and participant.

One collaborating source in Seattle enrolled patients during active infection and followed them longitudinally through the course of disease. Whole blood was collected in K2EDTA tubes by collaborating institutions according to the institutions' own protocols. Collaborator samples were shipped for TCRbeta analysis as frozen whole blood, isolated PBMCs, or DNA extracted from either sample type. TCRbeta CDR3 regions were amplified from genomic DNA by means of the immunoSEQ Assay, a bias-controlled multiplex PCR. The published analysis was carried out like this. Within the assay, amplification of reference gene primers was used to estimate how many nucleated cells each sample contained. To quantify the absolute abundance of each unique TCRbeta CDR3 rearrangement, sequence reads were collapsed and filtered. Productive Simpson clonality was computed per sample as the square root of Simpson's diversity index over productive rearrangements. Here the immuneACCESS table is served through TCRdb, limited to in-frame sequences with V and J called. Missing clones are a known gap in these copies; in checked studies unresolved V genes cover under half, and the rest lacks a known reason. Clonal size and the V and J genes are those of that table, whereas D and trimming came from the DNA. This sample gives under 200,000 clones in total; around four fifths of them show up just once. The ten largest clones capture approximately 8.2% of the sample.

This receptor was taken from a woman aged 80 or over with COVID-19, enrolled during active disease. The specimen was peripheral blood. This chain is built from TRBV7-8 and TRBJ1-2, and 9 junctional nucleotides match TRBD1. The nucleotide sequence is TGTGCCAGCAGCCGCCGGGACAGGGCCTATGGCTACACCTTC. Its amino acids are CASSRRDRAYGYTF.